A single sample is the source of the 30 T cell receptor beta chains below, sequenced in a study of blood T cell repertoires in COVID-19 (TCRdb year 2020). Library method: the immunoSEQ multiplex PCR assay. TCRdb obtained this table from immuneACCESS and retained in-frame rearrangements with V and J assigned. These tables miss some clones; where compared with another copy, unresolved V genes account for less than half of the shortfall, and the remainder is unexplained. The sample table contains about 210,000 clones; only one count was recorded for approximately 78% of them. Clones ranked in the top ten supply about 5% of the sample. Input material: peripheral blood. The receptor source for this set is a woman between 65 and 79 years old with COVID-19, enrolled during active disease.

The chain carries TRBV9 and TRBJ1-2; no clear D gene. The CDR3 is 14 residues long. The germline V gene has CDR1 SGDLS and CDR2 YYNGEE. The V gene lost 0 bases and the J gene lost 0 bases, with 6 bases spanning the gap. Here the CDR3 reads CASSVEGANYGYTF. As DNA, the CDR3 is TGTGCCAGCAGCGTAGAGGGAGCTAACTATGGCTACACCTTC. Full variable domain (missing parts from reference TRBV9 and TRBJ1-2): DSGVTQTPKHLITATGQRVTLRCSPRSGDLSVYWYQQSLDQGLQFLIQYYNGEERAKGNILERFSAQQFPDLHSELNLSSLELGDSALYFCASSVEGANYGYTFGSGTRLTVV.

This clone has just a few counts. The V and J genes are TRBV28 and TRBJ2-1; 8 nucleotides match TRBD1. CDR3 length: 14 amino acids. J was trimmed by 6 bases and V by 7 bases; bases with no gene match: 8. CDR1 MDHEN and CDR2 SYDVKM come from the germline V gene. CDR3 sequence reads: CASIRGLGVNEQFF. The DNA of the CDR3 is TGTGCCAGCATCAGGGGGCTAGGCGTCAATGAGCAGTTCTTC.

The chain links TRBV7-3 to TRBJ1-3; D not certain. With 5 bases removed from V and 0 bases from J, the gap between germline ends came to 5 bases. CDR3 length: 13 amino acids. Germline V gene data show CDR1 as SGHTA and CDR2 as FQGTGA. The DNA of the CDR3 is TGTGCCAGCAGCGAGTCCTCTGGAAACACCATATATTTT. The encoded protein is CASSESSGNTIYF.

V is TRBV6-2 or TRBV6-3 and J is TRBJ2-1, with no clear D. CDR3 length equals 11 residues. Per germline, CDR1 MNHEY and CDR2 SVGEGT. V shed 2 bases and J shed 11 bases, with 7 bases lying between them. For the CDR3, the DNA is TGTGCCAGCAGTTACGGCAGGAAGCAGTTCTTC. Encoded protein: CASSYGRKQFF.

The V call is TRBV24-1, the J call TRBJ2-1, with TRBD1 matching 10 bases. The CDR3 contains 16 residues. The ends lost 3 bases at V and 6 bases at J; junction bases unmatched: 7. Germline V gene sequence: CDR1 KGHDR, CDR2 SFDVKD. The CDR3 sequence is CATSDTRQGAGNEQFF. The CDR3 DNA follows: TGTGCCACCAGTGATACCAGACAGGGGGCGGGCAATGAGCAGTTCTTC.

This clone was counted at least ten times. The chain employs TRBV18 and TRBJ1-1; possibly TRBD1 for D (5 bases). The V end lost 3 bases, the J end lost 3 bases, and 14 bases lay between the germline ends. Per germline, CDR1 KGHSH and CDR2 LQKENI. The CDR3 is 15 residues long. The CDR3, as DNA: TGTGCCAGCTCACCGCCGGCAGGGTCGGACACTGAAGCTTTCTTT. This translates into CASSPPAGSDTEAFF.

The chain is built from TRBV5-5 and TRBJ1-1; 9 bases are a match to TRBD1. CDR1 and CDR2 (germline): SGHKS, YYEKEE (reference sequence). CDR3 length: 15 residues. The V and J ends lost 4 bases and 6 bases, in that order; junction bases with no gene match: 10. CDR3 DNA: TGTGCCAGCAGCACGGGATACAGGGGGCGGGCTGAAGCTTTCTTT. Amino acid sequence: CASSTGYRGRAEAFF.

The V gene is TRBV3-1 (or the pseudogene TRBV3-2), the J gene TRBJ2-7; TRBD2 matches at 15 bases. This CDR3 region has 19 residues. Germline V lookup: CDR1 LGHDT, CDR2 YNNKEL (reference sequence). V shed 4 bases, J shed 4 bases, and the junction held 14 bases outside the gene matches. DNA of the CDR3: TGTGCCAGCAGCCCTCCAAGGACTAGCGGGAGGGCCACGTATTACGAGCAGTACTTC. The encoded protein is CASSPPRTSGRATYYEQYF.

The J gene is TRBJ1-5, the V gene TRBV28; weak D call: TRBD1 (5 bases). From germline, CDR1 is MDHEN and CDR2 SYDVKM. Trimming shortened V by 5 bases and J by 1 base, and 15 bases separated the two germline ends. The CDR3 totals 16 residues. The CDR3 nucleotides read TGTGCCAGCAGTCGTCCGCAACAGGCAAGCAATCAGCCCCAGCATTTT. Protein: CASSRPQQASNQPQHF.

The V call is TRBV28, the J call TRBJ1-1; D is unclear. Trimming pared 2 bases from V and 3 bases from J, leaving 16 bases between. Germline V gives CDR1 MDHEN, CDR2 SYDVKM. CDR3 length: 16 amino acids. For the CDR3, the DNA is TGTGCCAGCAGTTTAGTTAGCAAAGGCCGGGACACTGAAGCTTTCTTT. Encoded protein: CASSLVSKGRDTEAFF.

This chain joins TRBV29-1 and TRBJ2-1; D possibly corresponds to TRBD2 (5 bases). This CDR3 contains 14 residues. CDR1 is SQVTM and CDR2 is ANQGSEA in the germline V gene. The V and J ends lost 4 bases and 2 bases respectively, with 12 bases between them. As DNA, the CDR3 is TGCAGCGTTGGAAGAGTCGGGGCCTACAATGAGCAGTTCTTC. Translation: CSVGRVGAYNEQFF.

This clone was seen just once. V usage is TRBV7-3 and J usage is TRBJ2-1, with TRBD2 matching over 7 bases. This CDR3 comprises 15 residues. From germline, CDR1 is SGHTA and CDR2 FQGTGA. V trimming: 5 bases; J trimming: 6 bases; junction bases outside the gene matches: 10. The CDR3, as DNA: TGTGCCAGCAGCCCCTCGGGGGGTAGGATCAATGAGCAGTTCTTC. This translates into CASSPSGGRINEQFF. Drawing the rest from reference TRBV7-3 and TRBJ2-1, the complete variable domain is GAGVSQTPSNKVTEKGKYVELRCDPISGHTALYWYRQSLGQGPEFLIYFQGTGAADDSGLPNDRFFAVRPEGSVSTLKIQRTERGDSAVYLCASSPSGGRINEQFFGPGTRLTVL.

This clone has a single count. V is TRBV2 and J is TRBJ1-2, with 7 positions matching TRBD1. CDR3 size: 12 residues. V shed 4 bases, J shed 6 bases, and the junction held 2 bases outside the gene matches. Looked up from germline, CDR1 is SNHLY and CDR2 is FYNNEI. The DNA for the CDR3 is TGTGCCAGCAGTGTTACAGGGGATGGCTACACCTTC. This translates into CASSVTGDGYTF.

The chain links TRBV6-5 to TRBJ1-6, with a tentative D call TRBD1 (5 bases). Germline values: CDR1 MNHEY, CDR2 SVGAGI. V gave up 6 bases and J gave up 15 bases, with 15 bases separating them. The CDR3 length is 12 residues. The CDR3 here is CASSRKTGGLHF. The CDR3 bases are TGTGCCAGCAGCCGAAAGACCGGGGGCCTCCACTTT.

The J gene is TRBJ2-7, the V gene TRBV7-2, with TRBD1 matching 7 bases. This CDR3 is built from 15 residues. Trimming at V came to 1 base and at J to 1 base, leaving 4 bases not matched to a gene. Germline V gene lookup returns CDR1 SGHTA and CDR2 FQGNSA. The CDR3 DNA reads as TGTGCCAGCAGCTTAGGAAGGGGGCGATCCTACGAGCAGTACTTC. Translating gives CASSLGRGRSYEQYF.

This chain joins TRBV18 and TRBJ1-1; tentatively, D is TRBD1 (5 bases). Trimming pared 4 bases from V and 4 bases from J, leaving 13 bases between. Per germline, CDR1 KGHSH and CDR2 LQKENI. The CDR3 length is 14 residues. CDR3 bases: TGTGCCAGCTCACAGACAGTTCTTGGCACTGAAGCTTTCTTT. It specifies CASSQTVLGTEAFF. Drawing the rest from reference TRBV18 and TRBJ1-1, the complete variable domain is NAGVMQNPRHLVRRRGQEARLRCSPMKGHSHVYWYRQLPEEGLKFMVYLQKENIIDESGMPKERFSAEFPKEGPSILRIQQVVRGDSAAYFCASSQTVLGTEAFFGQGTRLTVV.

J is TRBJ2-7 and V is TRBV5-5; 7 bases fit TRBD1. Germline V gene sequence: CDR1 SGHKS, CDR2 YYEKEE (reference sequence). The CDR3 has 15 residues. Trimming removed 1 base from V and 0 bases from J; junction bases left unmatched: 4. This CDR3 reads CASSLIGGNSYEQYF. CDR3 DNA sequence: TGTGCCAGCAGCTTGATAGGGGGCAACTCCTACGAGCAGTACTTC.

The chain links TRBV5-1 to TRBJ1-2; D unclear. Germline V gene lookup returns CDR1 SGHRS and CDR2 YFSETQ. The CDR3 sequence is 15 residues long. The V end lost 0 bases, the J end lost 4 bases, and 13 bases lay between the germline ends. CDR3 DNA sequence: TGCGCCAGCAGCTTGGAAGGCAGCTCGGGCTATGGCTACACCTTC. Translation: CASSLEGSSGYGYTF.

CDR3 in DNA: TGTGCCAGCAGCCCCGGGCGGGGTAGCGGGTACACAGATACGCAGTATTTT. This translates into CASSPGRGSGYTDTQYF. The rearrangement joins TRBV7-3 to TRBJ2-3; 7 bases match TRBD2. J gave up 2 bases and V 5 bases, and 13 bases lay outside the gene matches. The CDR3 length is 17 residues. The germline V gene has CDR1 SGHTA and CDR2 FQGTGA.

J is TRBJ2-3 and V is TRBV28; TRBD1 matches 11 bases. The CDR3 is made up of 17 amino acids. CDR1 and CDR2 from the germline V gene are MDHEN and SYDVKM. Trimming removed 0 bases from V and 3 bases from J; junction bases left unmatched: 5. CDR3 nucleotide sequence: TGTGCCAGCAGTTTATGGAACGGGACAGGGGGAACAGATACGCAGTATTTT. Protein: CASSLWNGTGGTDTQYF. The entire variable domain, with the rest obtained from reference TRBV28 and TRBJ2-3, is as follows: DVKVTQSSRYLVKRTGEKVFLECVQDMDHENMFWYRQDPGLGLRLIYFSYDVKMKEKGDIPEGYSVSREKKERFSLILESASTNQTSMYLCASSLWNGTGGTDTQYFGPGTRLTVL.

The rearrangement links TRBV5-1 to TRBJ2-3; 12 bases map to TRBD2. V shed 3 bases, J shed 2 bases, and the junction held 4 bases outside the gene matches. The CDR3 extends over 16 amino acids. In germline, CDR1 is SGHRS, CDR2 YFSETQ. The CDR3 is CASSSGLAGYTDTQYF. The CDR3 bases are TGCGCCAGCAGCTCAGGACTAGCGGGATACACAGATACGCAGTATTTT.

V usage is TRBV2 and J usage is TRBJ1-5; TRBD1 matches at 10 bases. The CDR3 is made up of 13 amino acids. After removal of 8 bases from V and 7 bases from J, the junction contained 5 bases not matched to a gene. CDR1 is SNHLY, CDR2 FYNNEI, per germline. The CDR3 loop reads CASRQGAKQPQHF. The CDR3 coding sequence is TGTGCCAGCCGACAGGGGGCGAAACAGCCCCAGCATTTT.

V and J are TRBV18 and TRBJ2-5, with D possibly being TRBD1 (6 bases). The germline V and J ends were trimmed by 3 bases and 4 bases, with 12 bases remaining between them. From germline, CDR1 is KGHSH and CDR2 LQKENI. CDR3 length: 14 residues. CDR3 DNA: TGTGCCAGCTCACCTGGGGACATAGGAGAGACCCAGTACTTC. This codes for CASSPGDIGETQYF.

The V gene is TRBV7-2, the J gene TRBJ2-7; D may be TRBD2 (6 bases). The CDR3 runs 14 residues. V was shortened by 3 bases and J by 0 bases, with 9 bases between the two germline ends. Germline V CDR1 and CDR2: SGHTA, FQGNSA. This CDR3 is CASSLGGVSYEQYF. The CDR3 bases are TGTGCCAGCAGCTTGGGCGGGGTCTCCTACGAGCAGTACTTC.

This sequence joins TRBV7-9 and TRBJ2-7; 8 nucleotides agree with TRBD2. Germline V gene lookup returns CDR1 SEHNR and CDR2 FQNEAQ (reference sequence). There are 15 residues in the CDR3. The V and J ends lost 5 bases and 3 bases, in that order; junction bases with no gene match: 9. CDR3 coding DNA: TGTGCCAGCAGCGCCTCCGGGACTAGAGTCTACGAGCAGTACTTC. It codes for CASSASGTRVYEQYF.

The rearrangement joins TRBV27 to TRBJ2-1, with 15 bases matching TRBD2. In germline, CDR1 is MNHEY, CDR2 SMNVEV (reference sequence). The CDR3 totals 18 residues. Unmatched junction bases numbered 13, after V lost 3 bases and J lost 10 bases. CDR3: CASSFLTGLAGGRVEQFF. For the CDR3, the DNA is TGTGCCAGCAGTTTCCTAACGGGACTAGCGGGAGGACGAGTAGAGCAGTTCTTC.

The chain has TRBV7-2 and TRBJ1-2; possibly TRBD1 for D (6 bases). Germline CDR1 is SGHTA and CDR2 is FQGNSA. Trimming pared 5 bases from V and 4 bases from J, leaving 11 bases between. This CDR3 is 13 amino acids long. This CDR3 reads CASSRDTRYGYTF. The CDR3 DNA is TGTGCCAGCAGCCGGGACACCCGCTATGGCTACACCTTC. The whole variable domain, remainder taken from reference TRBV7-2 and TRBJ1-2, is GAGVSQSPSNKVTEKGKDVELRCDPISGHTALYWYRQSLGQGLEFLIYFQGNSAPDKSGLPSDRFSAERTGGSVSTLTIQRTQQEDSAVYLCASSRDTRYGYTFGSGTRLTVV.

The rearrangement uses TRBV27 and TRBJ2-1; D ambiguous. The V gene lost 6 bases and the J gene lost 6 bases, with 12 bases spanning the gap. The CDR3 spans 13 residues. CDR1 and CDR2 from the germline V gene are MNHEY and SMNVEV (reference sequence). The CDR3 region is CASSFGQINEQFF. CDR3 bases: TGTGCCAGCAGCTTTGGCCAGATCAATGAGCAGTTCTTC.

This CDR3 is CATSDPGTGYGYTF. Here the CDR3 DNA reads TGTGCCACCAGTGACCCCGGGACAGGCTATGGCTACACCTTC. V gene TRBV24-1 combines with J gene TRBJ1-2; 8 nucleotides agree with TRBD1. V was clipped by 4 bases and J by 4 bases; unmatched bases: 4. This CDR3 contains 14 residues. The germline gives CDR1 KGHDR, CDR2 SFDVKD.

The V and J genes are TRBV4-1 and TRBJ1-6; tentatively, D is TRBD1 (6 bases). Germline V gene sequence: CDR1 MGHRA, CDR2 YSYEKL. The CDR3 runs to 16 residues. Deletions cut 1 base from V and 4 bases from J, with 11 bases between. In DNA form, the CDR3 reads TGCGCCAGCAGCCAAGCCGGACAGCTTTATAATTCACCCCTCCACTTT. This translates into CASSQAGQLYNSPLHF.